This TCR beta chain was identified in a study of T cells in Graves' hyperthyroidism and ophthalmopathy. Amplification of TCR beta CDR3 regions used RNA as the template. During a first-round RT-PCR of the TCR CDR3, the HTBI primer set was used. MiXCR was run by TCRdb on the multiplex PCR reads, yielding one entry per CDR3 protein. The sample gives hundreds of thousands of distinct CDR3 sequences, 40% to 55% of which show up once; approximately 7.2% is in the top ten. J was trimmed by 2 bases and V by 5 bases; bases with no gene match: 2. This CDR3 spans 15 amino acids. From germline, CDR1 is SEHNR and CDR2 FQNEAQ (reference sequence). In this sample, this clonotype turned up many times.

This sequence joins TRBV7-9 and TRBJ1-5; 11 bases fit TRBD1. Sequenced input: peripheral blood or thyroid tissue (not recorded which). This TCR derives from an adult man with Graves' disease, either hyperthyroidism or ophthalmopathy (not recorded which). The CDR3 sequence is CASSMGQGGNQPQHF. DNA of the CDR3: TGTGCCAGCAGCATGGGACAGGGGGGCAATCAGCCCCAGCATTTT.